This TCR beta chain was identified in a study of cytotoxic CD8 clonotypes in ibrutinib-treated CLL. As for the study in general: The sample average was roughly 240,000 productive templates and approximately 94,000 productive rearrangements. Study observations and caveats: Sampling times (in sustained-remission versus progressing patients) were not the same. Elevated clonality accompanied ibrutinib response, with a return toward baseline values at progression. Baseline values of clonality outstripped age-matched healthy donors and followed circulating CD8+ T-cell counts.

TCRdb keeps only in-frame clones here, not all; method: immunoSEQ multiplex PCR. This sample yields over 100,000 clones, of which approximately 85% are seen a single time; about 2% belongs to the top ten. On this clone: The antigen remains undetermined.

Between the trimmed V and J ends, which lost 4 bases and 2 bases, there was a span of 11 bases. From germline, CDR1 is GTSNPN and CDR2 SVGIG (reference sequence). CDR3 length equals 13 residues. The chain employs TRBV30 and TRBJ2-5; D perhaps matches TRBD1 (6 bases). The sequence derives from a human donor with chronic lymphocytic leukemia. Sample: PBMCs, taken after 24 months of ibrutinib treatment. For the CDR3, the DNA is TGTGCCTGGAAGGATAGGGGGCAAGAGACCCAGTACTTC. Amino acids: CAWKDRGQETQYF.